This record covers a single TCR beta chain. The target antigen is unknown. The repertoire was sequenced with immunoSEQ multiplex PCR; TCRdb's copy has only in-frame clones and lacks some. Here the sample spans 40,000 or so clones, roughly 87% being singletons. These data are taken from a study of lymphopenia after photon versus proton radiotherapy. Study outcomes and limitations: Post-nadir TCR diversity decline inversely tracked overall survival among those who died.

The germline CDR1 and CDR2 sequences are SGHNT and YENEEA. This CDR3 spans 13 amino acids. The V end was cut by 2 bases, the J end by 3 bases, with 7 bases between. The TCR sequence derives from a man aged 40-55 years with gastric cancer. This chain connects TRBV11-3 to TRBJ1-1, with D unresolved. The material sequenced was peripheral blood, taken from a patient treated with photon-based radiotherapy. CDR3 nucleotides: TGTGCCAGCAGCTTACTGCGGGACACTGAAGCTTTCTTT. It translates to CASSLLRDTEAFF.